The clone carrying this TCR beta chain was recorded a few times. Its matching antigen is unknown. The second PCR ran roughly 6 to 11 cycles with a sample-barcoded 5' primer and J-beta primers. TCRdb analysed the 5' RACE reads with MiXCR anew, one entry per CDR3 protein. The sample shows 700,000 to 850,000 distinct CDR3 sequences, approximately 53% of them seen only once. This entry is derived from a study of blood T cells in healthy people across ages. Study-level background: Roughly one uniquely barcoded beta molecule per two T cells was captured. Regarding the study as a whole: Age showed a roughly linear inverse relationship with TCR beta diversity per million T cells. TCR beta diversity correlated strongly with naive T cell percentage.

The J segment lost 7 bases and the V segment lost 5 bases, leaving 11 bases of the junction unmatched. This CDR3 comprises 14 residues. Germline values: CDR1 DFQATT, CDR2 SNEGSKA (reference sequence). The source is an elderly man in good health. The rearrangement uses TRBV20-1 and TRBJ2-1, with 7 bases lining up with TRBD2. The material sequenced was blood. In DNA, the CDR3 is TGCAGTGCTCAGAGGGGCGGGAGTGGGAATGAGCAGTTCTTC. It encodes CSAQRGGSGNEQFF.